The 26 T cell receptor beta chains below come from one sample, sequenced in a study of T cells after yellow fever vaccination. TCRdb independently ran MiXCR on the 5' RACE reads; one entry per CDR3 protein. Among 450,000 to 550,000 distinct CDR3 sequences listed, 21% were seen once. The sequences come from PBMCs, collected roughly 20 days after the first yellow fever vaccination. The receptors derive from a man younger than 35 who received the YFV17D yellow fever vaccine.

Ten or more counts support this clonotype. V usage is TRBV5-1 and J usage is TRBJ2-4; 8 nucleotides agree with TRBD1. The ends lost 0 bases at V and 6 bases at J; junction bases unmatched: 2. Germline CDR1 and CDR2: SGHRS and YFSETQ. This CDR3 is built from 14 residues. The CDR3 region has the DNA TGCGCCAGCAGCTTGGGGACAGGGCGAAACATTCAGTACTTC. Its protein is CASSLGTGRNIQYF.

This clonotype has a handful of counts. The chain employs TRBV7-3 and TRBJ2-1; 7 bases align to TRBD1. The CDR3 length is 13 residues. The V gene end was trimmed by 5 bases and the J gene end by 6 bases; junction bases not matched to a gene: 4. The germline CDR1 and CDR2 sequences are SGHTA and FQGTGA. CDR3 nucleotide sequence: TGTGCCAGCAGCCTCCGACAGGGCAATGAGCAGTTCTTC. Translation gives CASSLRQGNEQFF.

V usage is TRBV4-3 and J usage is TRBJ2-1, with 10 nucleotides matching TRBD2. The CDR3 extends over 15 amino acids. CDR1 is LGHNA and CDR2 is YSLEER in the germline V gene. J lost 9 bases, V lost 3 bases, and 8 bases had no gene match. CDR3 protein: CASSQQERGGFEQFF. CDR3 nucleotide sequence: TGCGCCAGCAGCCAGCAGGAGCGGGGGGGCTTTGAGCAGTTCTTC.

This clonotype has just a few counts. CDR3 in DNA: TGTGCCAGCAGCCCCCGGACAGGGAGGTCACCCCTCCACTTT. This sequence encodes CASSPRTGRSPLHF. The chain carries TRBV14 and TRBJ1-6; 8 bases are a match to TRBD1. V lost 4 bases and J lost 10; bases outside the gene matches: 6. Per germline, CDR1 SGHDN and CDR2 FVKESK. This CDR3 is built from 14 residues.

The sample holds a few counts of this clonotype. The chain joins TRBV6-2 or TRBV6-3 to TRBJ2-2; 8 nucleotides align to TRBD2. From germline, CDR1 is MNHEY and CDR2 SVGEGT. The CDR3 consists of 17 residues. Trimming removed 6 bases from V and 1 base from J; junction bases left unmatched: 10. The CDR3 sequence: CASSLGGGAGNTGELFF. In nucleotides, the CDR3 is TGTGCCAGCAGCCTCGGGGGGGGCGCAGGGAACACCGGGGAGCTGTTTTTT.

A few counts support this clonotype. This chain links TRBV10-3 with TRBJ1-1; 9 positions agree with TRBD1. The CDR3 loop spans 16 amino acids. Trimming took 2 bases from V and 1 from J; bases not matched to a gene: 5. Germline V gene data show CDR1 as ENHRY and CDR2 as SYGVKD. CDR3 sequence: CAISERTTGGNTEAFF. For the CDR3, the DNA is TGTGCCATCAGTGAGCGGACGACAGGGGGGAACACTGAAGCTTTCTTT.

The gene calls are TRBV18 and TRBJ2-1, with 12 bases matching TRBD2. The CDR3 is 16 amino acids. J gave up 7 bases and V 2 bases, and 6 bases lay outside the gene matches. Germline CDR1 reads KGHSH; CDR2 reads LQKENI. The CDR3 bases are TGTGCCAGCTCACCAGCGCTAGCGGGGGGGCCTAATGAGCAGTTCTTC. Encoded protein: CASSPALAGGPNEQFF.

This clonotype has more than one count but fewer than ten. The chain employs TRBV4-1 and TRBJ1-5; 7 bases map to TRBD1. Germline assignment: CDR1 MGHRA and CDR2 YSYEKL. J lost 7 bases, V lost 1 base, and 13 bases had no gene match. This CDR3 comprises 17 residues. The chain's CDR3 is CASSQAVHRQGEQPQHF. The DNA for the CDR3 is TGCGCCAGCAGCCAAGCGGTGCATCGACAGGGCGAGCAGCCCCAGCATTTT.

The V gene is TRBV21-1, the J gene TRBJ1-3. TRBV21-1 is reported as a pseudogene. The CDR3 is made up of 18 amino acids. CDR3 DNA: TGTGCCAGCGCCTTCCTAAGGGAATCGGGTCCCTCTGGAAACACCATATATTTT. Encoded protein: CASAFLRESGPSGNTIYF.

This clonotype was counted a few times. This rearrangement joins TRBV4-1 to TRBJ2-7, with 8 bases fitting TRBD2. This CDR3 has 18 residues. Germline V CDR1 and CDR2: MGHRA, YSYEKL. V gave up 4 bases and J gave up 2 bases; unmatched junction bases: 16. The CDR3 is CASSRIKNVAGPTYEQYF. CDR3 coding DNA: TGCGCCAGCAGCCGAATTAAGAACGTAGCGGGGCCAACCTACGAGCAGTACTTC.

This chain links TRBV11-2 with TRBJ2-3, with TRBD1 matching over 7 bases. Germline CDR1 reads SGHAT; CDR2 reads FQNNGV. The trim removed 2 bases at V and 4 bases at J, leaving 3 bases unmatched. This CDR3 region has 14 residues. This CDR3 is CASSLPQGADTQYF. The CDR3 DNA follows: TGTGCCAGCAGCTTACCCCAGGGGGCAGATACGCAGTATTTT.

The chain uses TRBV2 and TRBJ2-1; D is perhaps TRBD2 (5 bases). Germline loops: CDR1 SNHLY, CDR2 FYNNEI. V was shortened by 5 bases and J by 8 bases, with 16 bases between the two germline ends. This CDR3 has 14 residues. DNA of the CDR3: TGTGCCAGCAGTCGGACCGGGGTTGGGCATGAGCAGTTCTTC. Amino acid sequence: CASSRTGVGHEQFF.

This clonotype has a handful of counts. This chain joins TRBV7-9 and TRBJ1-3; 10 nucleotides align to TRBD1. This CDR3 region has 16 residues. V was pared by 4 bases and J by 4 bases, with 7 bases of the junction left unmatched. Germline V lookup: CDR1 SEHNR, CDR2 FQNEAQ (reference sequence). Written as DNA, the CDR3 is TGTGCCAGCAGCTCGACAGGGGGCGCGTCGGGAAACACCATATATTTT. Its protein is CASSSTGGASGNTIYF.

This chain joins TRBV7-6 and TRBJ2-3; D is uncertain. Trimming took 4 bases from V and 1 from J, leaving 9 bases between them. There are 14 residues in the CDR3. From germline, CDR1 is SGHVS and CDR2 FNYEAQ. The CDR3 DNA reads as TGTGCCAGCAGCTCAGGTTGGGGCACAGATACGCAGTATTTT. Protein product: CASSSGWGTDTQYF.

The chain carries TRBV10-2 and TRBJ2-2; possibly TRBD1 or TRBD2 for D (6 bases each). V shed 4 bases and J shed 9 bases, with 9 bases lying between them. This CDR3 is 12 amino acids long. The germline CDR1 and CDR2 sequences are WSHSY and SAAADI. CDR3 protein: CASSVGGRELFF. In nucleotides, the CDR3 is TGCGCCAGCAGTGTCGGGGGCCGGGAGCTGTTTTTT.

This clonotype came up many times. V and J are TRBV7-2 and TRBJ2-2; 10 bases align to TRBD2. Germline V gene lookup returns CDR1 SGHTA and CDR2 FQGNSA. The CDR3 has 18 amino acids. V was pared by 2 bases and J by 0 bases, with 6 bases of the junction left unmatched. The CDR3 nucleotides are TGTGCCAGCAGCTTAATGCTAGCGGGGGCGACGAACACCGGGGAGCTGTTTTTT. Its translation is CASSLMLAGATNTGELFF.

The chain links TRBV6-6 to TRBJ2-7; D gene ambiguous. Trimming shortened V by 0 bases and J by 6 bases, and 6 bases separated the two germline ends. CDR1 and CDR2 (germline): MNHNY, SVGAGI (reference sequence). CDR3 length: 12 residues. CDR3 coding DNA: TGTGCCAGCAGTTACTCGAGCTCCGAGCAGTACGTC. It codes for CASSYSSSEQYV.

J is TRBJ2-3 and V is TRBV11-2; no reliable D call. The CDR3 runs to 15 residues. CDR1 is SGHAT and CDR2 is FQNNGV in the germline V gene. Trimming removed 0 bases from V and 3 bases from J, with 10 bases in between. The CDR3 bases are TGTGCCAGCAGCTTAGATGGGTGGGGAACAGATACGCAGTATTTT. This gives the protein CASSLDGWGTDTQYF.

This rearrangement joins TRBV6-1 to TRBJ1-1; D unclear. V was cut by 4 bases and J by 1 base, with 7 bases left in between. The CDR3 is 13 residues long. CDR1 and CDR2 from the germline V gene are MNHNS and SASEGT. This chain's CDR3 is CASSGGKNTEAFF. The CDR3, as DNA: TGTGCCAGCAGTGGGGGAAAGAACACTGAAGCTTTCTTT.

The chain links TRBV4-3 to TRBJ1-4; the D is unclear. Trimming removed 0 bases at V and 11 bases at J, with 28 bases between. Germline lookup yields CDR1 LGHNA and CDR2 YSLEER. The CDR3 extends over 19 amino acids. The CDR3 spells CASSQESPSKGPIMRKLFF. The CDR3 DNA follows: TGCGCCAGCAGCCAAGAGAGCCCATCCAAAGGGCCTATAATGAGGAAACTGTTTTTT.

The chain is built from TRBV7-2 and TRBJ1-1; D perhaps matches TRBD1 (6 bases). Looked up from germline, CDR1 is SGHTA and CDR2 is FQGNSA. CDR3 size: 14 residues. The germline V and J ends were trimmed by 8 bases and 4 bases, with 17 bases remaining between them. CDR3 nucleotides: TGTGCCAGCGTAGAAGGGGGTTCAATCACTGAAGCTTTCTTT. This translates into CASVEGGSITEAFF.

This clonotype was picked up a small number of times. The junction shows a germline mismatch at one end, possibly a read error. This rearrangement joins TRBV7-7 to TRBJ2-1; TRBD2 agrees at 11 bases. In germline, CDR1 is SSHAT, CDR2 FNYEAQ (reference sequence). This CDR3 has 15 amino acids. For the CDR3, the DNA is TGTGCTAGCAGCTCCAGACTAGCGGGGAGGAATGAGCAGTTCTTC. This translates into CASSSRLAGRNEQFF.

V usage is TRBV20-1 and J usage is TRBJ1-2; possible D gene TRBD1, 5 bases. V lost 0 bases to trimming and J lost 2 bases, with 10 bases between them. The germline V gene has CDR1 DFQATT and CDR2 SNEGSKA (reference sequence). The CDR3 covers 14 residues. The CDR3 here is CSARDRDRNYGYTF. CDR3 bases: TGCAGTGCTAGAGACCGGGACCGGAACTATGGCTACACCTTC.

The sample holds a few counts of this clonotype. The gene calls are TRBV6-1 and TRBJ2-1; D remains ambiguous. Trimming stripped 2 bases from V and 8 bases from J, with 16 bases between. The CDR3 runs 15 residues. Germline V gene lookup returns CDR1 MNHNS and CDR2 SASEGT. The CDR3 sequence is CASSELHIRTYEQFF. For the CDR3, the DNA is TGTGCCAGCAGTGAACTGCACATCCGGACGTATGAGCAGTTCTTC.

The chain is built from TRBV19 and TRBJ2-5; 7 bases match TRBD1. The length of the CDR3 is 15 residues. After removal of 5 bases from V and 2 bases from J, the junction contained 8 bases not matched to a gene. Germline V lookup: CDR1 LNHDA, CDR2 SQIVND (reference sequence). CDR3 DNA sequence: TGTGCCAGTAGTCCGTACGGGACAGAACAAGAGACCCAGTACTTC. It translates to CASSPYGTEQETQYF.

In this sample, this clonotype turned up a few times. This chain's CDR3 is CASSQGPGLGTGELFF. CDR3 bases: TGCGCCAGCAGCCAAGGTCCAGGGTTGGGGACCGGGGAGCTGTTTTTT. The V call is TRBV4-1, the J call TRBJ2-2, with D possibly matching TRBD1 (5 bases). Germline loops: CDR1 MGHRA, CDR2 YSYEKL. The CDR3 length is 16 residues. Trimming left V 1 base short and J 5 bases short, with 14 bases between.